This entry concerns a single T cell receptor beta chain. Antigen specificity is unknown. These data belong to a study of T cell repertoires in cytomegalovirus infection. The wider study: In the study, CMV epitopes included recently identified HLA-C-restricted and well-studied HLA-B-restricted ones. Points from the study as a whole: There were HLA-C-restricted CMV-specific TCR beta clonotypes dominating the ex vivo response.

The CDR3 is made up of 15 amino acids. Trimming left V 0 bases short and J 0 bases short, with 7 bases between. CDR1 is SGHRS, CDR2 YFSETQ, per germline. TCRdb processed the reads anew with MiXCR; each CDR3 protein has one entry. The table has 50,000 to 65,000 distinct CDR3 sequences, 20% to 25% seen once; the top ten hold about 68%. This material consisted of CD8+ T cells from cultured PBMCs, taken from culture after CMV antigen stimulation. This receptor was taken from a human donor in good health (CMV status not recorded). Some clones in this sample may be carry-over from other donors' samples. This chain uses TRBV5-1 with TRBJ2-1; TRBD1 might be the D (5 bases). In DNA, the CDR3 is TGCGCCAGCAGCTTGGTAGGGGTCTCCTACAATGAGCAGTTCTTC. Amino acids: CASSLVGVSYNEQFF. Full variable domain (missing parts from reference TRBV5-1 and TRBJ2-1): KAGVTQTPRYLIKTRGQQVTLSCSPISGHRSVSWYQQTPGQGLQFLFEYFSETQRNKGNFPGRFSGRQFSNSRSEMNVSTLELGDSALYLCASSLVGVSYNEQFFGPGTRLTVL.